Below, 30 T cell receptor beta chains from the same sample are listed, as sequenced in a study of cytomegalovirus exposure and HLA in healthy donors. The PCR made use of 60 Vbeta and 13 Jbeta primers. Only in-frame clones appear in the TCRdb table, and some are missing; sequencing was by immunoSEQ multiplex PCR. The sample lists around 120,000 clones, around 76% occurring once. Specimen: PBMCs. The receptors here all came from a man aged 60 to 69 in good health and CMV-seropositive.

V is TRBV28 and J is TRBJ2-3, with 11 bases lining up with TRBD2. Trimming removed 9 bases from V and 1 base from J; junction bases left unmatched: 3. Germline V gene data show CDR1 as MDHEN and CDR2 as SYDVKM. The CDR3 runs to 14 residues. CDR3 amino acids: CASKTSGGTDTQYF. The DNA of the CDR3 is TGTGCCAGTAAGACTAGCGGGGGCACAGATACGCAGTATTTT.

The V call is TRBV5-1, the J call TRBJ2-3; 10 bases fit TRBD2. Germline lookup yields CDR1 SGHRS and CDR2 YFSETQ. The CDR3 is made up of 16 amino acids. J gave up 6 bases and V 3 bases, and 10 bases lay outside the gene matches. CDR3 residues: CASSSRTSGASDTQYF. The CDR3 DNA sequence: TGCGCCAGCAGCTCTAGGACTAGCGGCGCCTCCGATACGCAGTATTTT.

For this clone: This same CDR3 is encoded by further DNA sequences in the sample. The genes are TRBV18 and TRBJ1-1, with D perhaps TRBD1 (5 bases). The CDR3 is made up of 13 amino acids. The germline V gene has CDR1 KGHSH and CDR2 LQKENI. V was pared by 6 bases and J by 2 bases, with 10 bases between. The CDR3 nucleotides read TGTGCCAGCTCGCCTCAGGGAAACACTGAAGCTTTCTTT. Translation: CASSPQGNTEAFF.

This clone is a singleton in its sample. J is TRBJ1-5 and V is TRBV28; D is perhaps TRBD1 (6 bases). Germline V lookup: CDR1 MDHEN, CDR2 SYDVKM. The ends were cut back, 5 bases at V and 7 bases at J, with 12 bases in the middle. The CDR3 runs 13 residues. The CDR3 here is CASSTQGRQPQHF. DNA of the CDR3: TGTGCCAGCAGTACCCAGGGGCGACAGCCCCAGCATTTT.

The CDR3 DNA reads TGTGCCAGCAGTGAACCGACAGGGGACTTTGAAAATGAGCAGTTCTTC. It codes for CASSEPTGDFENEQFF. V usage is TRBV2 and J usage is TRBJ2-1; 8 nucleotides line up with TRBD1. CDR3 size: 16 residues. With V trimmed by 2 bases and J by 7 bases, 10 bases remained unmatched. In germline, CDR1 is SNHLY, CDR2 FYNNEI.

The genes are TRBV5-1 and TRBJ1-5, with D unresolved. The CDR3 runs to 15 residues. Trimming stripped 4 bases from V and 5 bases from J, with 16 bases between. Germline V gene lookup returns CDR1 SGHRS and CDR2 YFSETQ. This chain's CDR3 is CASSPEGSPHQPQHF. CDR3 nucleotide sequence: TGCGCCAGCAGCCCAGAGGGTAGTCCTCATCAGCCCCAGCATTTT.

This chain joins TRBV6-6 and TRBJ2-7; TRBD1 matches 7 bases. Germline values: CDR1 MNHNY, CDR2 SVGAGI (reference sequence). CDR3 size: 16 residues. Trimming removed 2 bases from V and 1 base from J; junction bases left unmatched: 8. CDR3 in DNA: TGTGCCAGCAGTTACACGCAGGGGGTGCGATCCTACGAGCAGTACTTC. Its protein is CASSYTQGVRSYEQYF.

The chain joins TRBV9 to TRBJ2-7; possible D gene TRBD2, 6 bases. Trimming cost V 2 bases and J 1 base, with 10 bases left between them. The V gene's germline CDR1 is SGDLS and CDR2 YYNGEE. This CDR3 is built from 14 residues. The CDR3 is CASSVLAGSYEQYF. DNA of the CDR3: TGTGCCAGCAGCGTCTTGGCGGGGTCCTACGAGCAGTACTTC.

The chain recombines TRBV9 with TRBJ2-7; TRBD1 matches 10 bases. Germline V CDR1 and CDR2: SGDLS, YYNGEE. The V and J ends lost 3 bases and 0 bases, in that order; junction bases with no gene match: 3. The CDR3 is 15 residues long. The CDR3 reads CASSGQGATSYEQYF. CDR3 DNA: TGTGCCAGCAGCGGACAGGGGGCGACCTCCTACGAGCAGTACTTC.

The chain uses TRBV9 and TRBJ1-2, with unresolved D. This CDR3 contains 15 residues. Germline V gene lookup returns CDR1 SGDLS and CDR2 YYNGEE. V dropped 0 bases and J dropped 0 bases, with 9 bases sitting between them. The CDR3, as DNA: TGTGCCAGCAGCGTAGAATCCGCAGCTAACTATGGCTACACCTTC. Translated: CASSVESAANYGYTF.

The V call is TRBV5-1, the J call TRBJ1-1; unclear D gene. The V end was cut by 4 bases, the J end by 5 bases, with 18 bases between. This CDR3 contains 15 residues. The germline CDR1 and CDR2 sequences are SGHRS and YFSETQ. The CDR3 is CASSSAPTEGTEAFF. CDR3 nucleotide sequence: TGCGCCAGCAGCAGCGCGCCAACCGAGGGTACTGAAGCTTTCTTT.

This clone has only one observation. As DNA, the CDR3 is TGTGCCAGCAGTTTGATACAGGGTGAAGTGGGGTTGTTTTTT. Amino acids: CASSLIQGEVGLFF. The V gene is TRBV28, the J gene TRBJ1-4; D is possibly TRBD1 (6 bases). Trimming removed 3 bases at V and 15 bases at J, with 20 bases between. CDR3 length: 14 residues. Germline CDR1 is MDHEN and CDR2 is SYDVKM.

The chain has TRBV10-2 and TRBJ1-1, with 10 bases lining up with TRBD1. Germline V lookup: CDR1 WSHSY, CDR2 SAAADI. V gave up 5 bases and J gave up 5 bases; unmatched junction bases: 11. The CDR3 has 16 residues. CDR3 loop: CASSTASTGGHTEAFF. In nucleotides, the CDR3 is TGCGCCAGCAGTACGGCTTCGACAGGGGGCCATACTGAAGCTTTCTTT.

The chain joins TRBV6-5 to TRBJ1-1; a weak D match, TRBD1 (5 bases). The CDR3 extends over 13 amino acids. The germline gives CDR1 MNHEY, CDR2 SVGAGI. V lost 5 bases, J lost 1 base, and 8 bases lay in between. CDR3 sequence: CASSMTENTEAFF. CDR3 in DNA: TGTGCCAGCAGTATGACAGAGAACACTGAAGCTTTCTTT.

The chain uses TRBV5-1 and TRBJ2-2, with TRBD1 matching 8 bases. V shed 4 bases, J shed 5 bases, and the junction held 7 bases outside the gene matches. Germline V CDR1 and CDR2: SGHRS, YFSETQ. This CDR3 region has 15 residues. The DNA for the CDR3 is TGCGCCAGCAGCGTACAGGGGGGTCGTACCGGGGAGCTGTTTTTT. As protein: CASSVQGGRTGELFF.

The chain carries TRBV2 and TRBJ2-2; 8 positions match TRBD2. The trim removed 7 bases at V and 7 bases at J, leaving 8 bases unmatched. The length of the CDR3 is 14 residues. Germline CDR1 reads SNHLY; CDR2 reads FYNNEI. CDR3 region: CASNDGRAGGELFF. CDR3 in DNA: TGTGCCAGCAACGACGGGAGGGCCGGCGGGGAGCTGTTTTTT.

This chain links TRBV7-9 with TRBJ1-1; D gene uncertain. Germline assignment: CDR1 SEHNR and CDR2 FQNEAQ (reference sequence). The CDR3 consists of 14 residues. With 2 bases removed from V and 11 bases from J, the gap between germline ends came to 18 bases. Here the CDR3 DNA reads TGTGCCAGCAGCTTAAATGCATATCTGGTCGAGGCTTTCTTT. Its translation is CASSLNAYLVEAFF.

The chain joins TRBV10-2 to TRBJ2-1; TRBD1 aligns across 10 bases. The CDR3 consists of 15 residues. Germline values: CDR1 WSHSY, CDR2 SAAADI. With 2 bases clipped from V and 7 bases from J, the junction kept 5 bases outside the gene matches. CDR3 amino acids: CASSEQWTGGNEQFF. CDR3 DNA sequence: TGCGCCAGCAGTGAGCAGTGGACAGGGGGGAATGAGCAGTTCTTC.

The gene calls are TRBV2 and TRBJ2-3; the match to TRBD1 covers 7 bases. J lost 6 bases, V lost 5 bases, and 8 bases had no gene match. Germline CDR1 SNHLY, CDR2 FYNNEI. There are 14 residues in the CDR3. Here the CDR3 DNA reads TGTGCCAGCAGTATGGGACAGTCGTTGGATACGCAGTATTTT. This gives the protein CASSMGQSLDTQYF.

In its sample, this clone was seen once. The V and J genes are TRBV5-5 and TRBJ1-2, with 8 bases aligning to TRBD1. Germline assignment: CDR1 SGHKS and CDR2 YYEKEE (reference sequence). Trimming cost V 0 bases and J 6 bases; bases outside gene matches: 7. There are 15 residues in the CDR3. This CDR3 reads CASSLGSQGADGYTF. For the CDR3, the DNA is TGTGCCAGCAGCTTGGGGTCGCAGGGGGCGGATGGCTACACCTTC.

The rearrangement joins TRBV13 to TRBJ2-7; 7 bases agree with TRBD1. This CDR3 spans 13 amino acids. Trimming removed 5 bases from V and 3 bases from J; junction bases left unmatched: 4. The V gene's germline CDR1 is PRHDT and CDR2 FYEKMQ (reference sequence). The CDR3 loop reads CASSLRQGYEQYF. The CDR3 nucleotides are TGTGCCAGCAGCCTACGACAGGGCTACGAGCAGTACTTC.

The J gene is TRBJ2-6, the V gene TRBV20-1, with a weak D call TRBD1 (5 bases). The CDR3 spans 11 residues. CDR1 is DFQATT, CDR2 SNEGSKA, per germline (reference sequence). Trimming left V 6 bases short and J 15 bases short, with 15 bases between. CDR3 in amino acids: CSALGVLDLTF. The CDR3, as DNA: TGCAGTGCCCTAGGGGTACTTGACCTGACTTTC.

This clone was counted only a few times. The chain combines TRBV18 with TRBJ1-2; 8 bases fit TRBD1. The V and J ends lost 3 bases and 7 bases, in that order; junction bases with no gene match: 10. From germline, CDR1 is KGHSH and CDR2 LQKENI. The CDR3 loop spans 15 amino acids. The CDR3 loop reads CASSPTGAKAGGYTF. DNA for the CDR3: TGTGCCAGCTCACCGACAGGGGCCAAAGCTGGTGGCTACACCTTC.

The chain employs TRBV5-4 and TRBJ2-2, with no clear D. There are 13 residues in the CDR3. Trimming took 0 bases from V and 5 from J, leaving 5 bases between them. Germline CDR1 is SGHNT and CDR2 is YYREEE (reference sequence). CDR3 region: CASSLVRTGELFF. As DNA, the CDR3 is TGTGCCAGCAGCTTGGTACGGACCGGGGAGCTGTTTTTT.

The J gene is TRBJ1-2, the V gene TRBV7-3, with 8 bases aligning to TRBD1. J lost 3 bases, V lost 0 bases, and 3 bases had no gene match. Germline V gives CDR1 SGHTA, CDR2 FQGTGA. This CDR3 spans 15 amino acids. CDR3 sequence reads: CASSLTNRGDYGYTF. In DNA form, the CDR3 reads TGTGCCAGCAGCTTAACGAACAGGGGGGACTATGGCTACACCTTC.

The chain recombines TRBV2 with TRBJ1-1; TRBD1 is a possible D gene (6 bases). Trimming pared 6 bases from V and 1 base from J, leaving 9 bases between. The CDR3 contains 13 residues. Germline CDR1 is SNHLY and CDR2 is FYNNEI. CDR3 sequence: CASSLDRNTEAFF. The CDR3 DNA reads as TGTGCCAGCAGCCTGGACAGGAACACTGAAGCTTTCTTT.

The CDR3 loop reads CASSAGVTDTQYF. The DNA for the CDR3 is TGTGCCAGCTCAGCCGGGGTTACAGATACGCAGTATTTT. The chain employs TRBV18 and TRBJ2-3, with D possibly being TRBD2 (5 bases). This CDR3 has 13 residues. V gave up 5 bases and J gave up 3 bases, with 9 bases separating them. Germline loops: CDR1 KGHSH, CDR2 LQKENI. Looking up the rest from reference TRBV18 and TRBJ2-3 gives the full variable domain: NAGVMQNPRHLVRRRGQEARLRCSPMKGHSHVYWYRQLPEEGLKFMVYLQKENIIDESGMPKERFSAEFPKEGPSILRIQQVVRGDSAAYFCASSAGVTDTQYFGPGTRLTVL.

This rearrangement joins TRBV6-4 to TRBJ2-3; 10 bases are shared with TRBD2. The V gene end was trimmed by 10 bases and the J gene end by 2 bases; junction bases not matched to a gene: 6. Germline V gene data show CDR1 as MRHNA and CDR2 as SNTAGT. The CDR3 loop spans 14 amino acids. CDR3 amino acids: CAIQSGGATDTQYF. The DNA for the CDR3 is TGTGCCATCCAGAGCGGGGGGGCCACAGATACGCAGTATTTT.

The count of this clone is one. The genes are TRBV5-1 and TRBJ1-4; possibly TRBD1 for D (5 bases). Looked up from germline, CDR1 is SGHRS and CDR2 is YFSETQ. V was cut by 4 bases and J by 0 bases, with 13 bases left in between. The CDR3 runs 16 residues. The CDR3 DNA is TGCGCCAGCAGCCGACAGCCCCTCTCAACTAATGAAAAACTGTTTTTT. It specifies CASSRQPLSTNEKLFF.

The CDR3 bases are TGTGCCTGGACCCGCGGGACGACGAACACTGAAGCTTTCTTT. It encodes CAWTRGTTNTEAFF. J is TRBJ1-1 and V is TRBV30; D is possibly TRBD1 (5 bases). V shed 4 bases and J shed 1 base, with 13 bases lying between them. CDR3 length equals 14 residues. Germline V gene sequence: CDR1 GTSNPN, CDR2 SVGIG (reference sequence). Looking up the rest from reference TRBV30 and TRBJ1-1 gives the full variable domain: SQTIHQWPATLVQPVGSPLSLECTVEGTSNPNLYWYRQAAGRGLQLLFYSVGIGQISSEVPQNLSASRPQDRQFILSSKKLLLSDSGFYLCAWTRGTTNTEAFFGQGTRLTVV.